These T cell receptor beta chains were read from a single sample in a study of cytomegalovirus exposure and HLA in healthy donors. Clones were sequenced by immunoSEQ multiplex PCR, and TCRdb holds only the in-frame ones, with some missing. Here the sample spans fewer than 200,000 clones, approximately 80% being singletons. The sequencing input was PBMCs. These receptors all come from a woman in her thirties in good health and CMV-seropositive. The conserved cysteine and the conserved F or W are not part of the CDR3 here.

>TRBV7-9
ASSLGRAGNTIY
>TRBV28
ASTEGGTGGGRRHEQY
>TRBV6-5
ASSRNENEKLF
>TRBV28
ASSFPRGAGDKETQY
>TRBV7-2
ASSFTSGGPNQPQH
>TRBV5-1
ASSLGPGTGDNSPLH
>TRBV28
ASSSHSGLPPNEQF
>TRBV9
ASRSGQGFGANVLT
>TRBV13
ASSLGQGYTEAF
>TRBV10-3
AISESSQGAF
>TRBV5-1
ASSTGLAELDTQY
>TRBV30
AWSGDRGIPNTGELF
>TRBV30
AWGPHQEGKLF
>TRBV10-3
AISEGGLAGLDTQY
>TRBV5-5
ASSHRDRTFSLNEKLF
>TRBV19
ASSFQGTDTQY
>TRBV5-4
ASSPGTGEVGELF
>TRBV5-1
ASSVAGTGVTYEQY
>TRBV16
ASSQSISGEAF
>TRBV5-5
ASSPGGPSTDTQY
>TRBV4-1
ASSQEGRGGRNIQY
>TRBV27
ASSPGTSGNNEQF
>TRBV28
ASSQQGAGTEAF
>TRBV7-2
ASSFRDRGREQY
>TRBV5-1
ASSLVPGVEETQY
>TRBV29-1
SVVIGGSSGYEQY
>TRBV2
ASSLSGVETQY
>TRBV6-1
ASRLLSQETQY
>TRBV5-4
ASSLLGGPGVYNEQF
>TRBV19
ASSEDRGHQPQH
>TRBV6-5
ASSYSRDRGPDTQY
>TRBV13
ASSWTSGTYEQY
>TRBV11-3
ASSKATGPWTEAF
>TRBV9
ASSVDHSVAVNTEAF
>TRBV7-9
ASSLVQGEQY
>TRBV28
ASSLEYMGRDEQF
>TRBV7-6
ASSSQSTGRWELF
>TRBV11-3
ASSLAGQGPDTQY
>TRBV27
ASSLTPRDRGGHEQF
>TRBV30
AWSSGRTSYEQY
>TRBV6-1
ASSEQGAGNSPLH
>TRBV9
ASSVEEGGPYNEQF
>TRBV18
ASSLWAGKEETQY
>TRBV7-6
ASSLIFGRAVETQY
>TRBV6-5
ASSRDRAAYEQY
>TRBV6-5
ASSYVAGGQGEQF
>TRBV2
ASSAGQGEGSPLH
>TRBV29-1
SVVGQGALEAF
>TRBV6-1
ASSRGTEKLF
>TRBV5-5
ASRFDPLAGYNEQF
>TRBV30
AWRPGGSGTQY
>TRBV6-5
ASKGTAYNEQF
>TRBV19
ASSFNSQPYPPEAF
>TRBV6-5
ASSYSGTGVIETQY
>TRBV28
ASSTYSGPYNEQF
>TRBV28
ASSPQSGEKLF
>TRBV4-1
ASSRMPGLADVSYNEQF